This record covers a single T cell receptor (beta chain). This entry comes from a study of blood T cell repertoires in COVID-19. Data came from immunoSEQ multiplex PCR; TCRdb stores just in-frame clones and leaves some out. The sample has about 430,000 clones; approximately 91% are singletons. The CDR3 is 17 residues long. J lost 6 bases, V lost 4 bases, and 14 bases had no gene match. CDR1 is SEHNR, CDR2 FQNEAQ, per germline (reference sequence). Within 2 weeks before study entry, exposed participants met a COVID-19 case. The TCR was taken from a woman aged 18-29 years who had been exposed to COVID-19. V usage is TRBV7-9 and J usage is TRBJ2-3; TRBD2 agrees at 9 bases. The specimen sequenced was PBMCs or T cells enriched from blood (not recorded which). CDR3 loop: CASSSRGGGPGEDTQYF. CDR3 sequence (DNA): TGTGCCAGCAGCTCCCGCGGGGGGGGCCCAGGAGAGGATACGCAGTATTTT.